Below, 17 T cell receptor beta chains from the same sample are listed, as sequenced in a study of response to subunit inactivated influenza vaccine. TCRdb re-called the RT-PCR reads through MiXCR, storing one row per CDR3 protein. Of about 160,000 distinct CDR3 sequences in the sample, roughly 11% are singletons; the top ten hold around 11%. The sample in question was non-naive T cells sorted from PBMCs, obtained 45 days after vaccination. These receptors were obtained from a man in his fifties who received an inactivated influenza vaccine.

The chain combines TRBV20-1 with TRBJ2-1; 12 nucleotides match TRBD2. CDR3 length: 18 amino acids. Germline lookup yields CDR1 DFQATT and CDR2 SNEGSKA (reference sequence). The V and J ends lost 6 bases and 7 bases, in that order; junction bases with no gene match: 19. The CDR3 region is CSAPPLAGGPQWSNEQFF. In DNA, the CDR3 is TGCAGTGCACCACCGCTAGCGGGAGGGCCCCAATGGTCGAATGAGCAGTTCTTC.

This clonotype showed up many times. The chain uses TRBV6-2 or TRBV6-3 and TRBJ1-5; 7 bases align to TRBD1. The junction had 5 bases not matched to a gene; V was cut back by 6 bases and J by 0 bases. There are 15 residues in the CDR3. From germline, CDR1 is MNHEY and CDR2 SVGEGT. CDR3 protein: CASSSGTVSNQPQHF. Here the CDR3 DNA reads TGTGCCAGCAGCTCCGGGACAGTTAGCAATCAGCCCCAGCATTTT.

This clonotype showed up just a few times. The gene calls are TRBV3-1 and TRBJ1-5; TRBD1 might be the D (6 bases). With 1 base removed from V and 4 bases from J, the gap between germline ends came to 8 bases. The CDR3 has 14 residues. Germline V gene data show CDR1 as LGHDT and CDR2 as YNNKEL (reference sequence). Here the CDR3 reads CASSQAGQNQPQHF. The CDR3 coding sequence is TGTGCCAGCAGCCAAGCCGGACAGAATCAGCCCCAGCATTTT.

The table lists this clonotype with a few counts. The gene calls are TRBV20-1 and TRBJ2-1; TRBD2 agrees at 11 bases. Per the germline V gene, CDR1 is DFQATT and CDR2 is SNEGSKA (reference sequence). The CDR3 spans 13 residues. Trimming took 8 bases from V and 7 from J; bases not matched to a gene: 7. The CDR3: CSTLAGGGNEQFF. The CDR3 DNA sequence: TGCAGTACGCTAGCGGGAGGAGGGAATGAGCAGTTCTTC.

The chain carries TRBV20-1 and TRBJ2-3, with D possibly being TRBD2 (5 bases). From germline, CDR1 is DFQATT and CDR2 SNEGSKA (reference sequence). Trimming stripped 7 bases from V and 7 bases from J, with 9 bases between. CDR3 length: 10 amino acids. CDR3 residues: CSGLANTQYF. DNA of the CDR3: TGCAGTGGGCTAGCAAATACGCAGTATTTT.

In its sample, this clonotype was seen many times. The V and J genes are TRBV20-1 and TRBJ2-7; 10 nucleotides align to TRBD2. Germline trimming cut 3 bases from V and 1 base from J; bases unmatched to any gene: 9. In germline, CDR1 is DFQATT, CDR2 SNEGSKA (reference sequence). The CDR3 is 16 amino acids. The CDR3 protein is CSASRAPGLASYEQYF. CDR3 bases: TGCAGTGCTAGTCGTGCACCGGGACTAGCGTCCTACGAGCAGTACTTC.

The V gene is TRBV9, the J gene TRBJ2-3; D ambiguous. In germline, CDR1 is SGDLS, CDR2 YYNGEE. V was pared by 4 bases and J by 0 bases, with 12 bases between. The CDR3 runs 15 residues. The DNA of the CDR3 is TGTGCCAGCAGCCCCCGCAGGCCCAGCACAGATACGCAGTATTTT. It encodes CASSPRRPSTDTQYF.

Notes on this clonotype: A clone one base away is much larger, so this may be a read error. DNA for the CDR3: TGTGCCTGGAGTGTAATGGGTACGGGCACTGAGCAGTTCTTC. Protein: CAWSVMGTGTEQFF. The genes are TRBV30 and TRBJ2-1; D call uncertain. V was pared by 0 bases and J by 9 bases, with 15 bases between. The CDR3 has 14 residues. From germline, CDR1 is GTSNPN and CDR2 SVGIG (reference sequence).

There are a few counts of this clonotype. This rearrangement joins TRBV20-1 to TRBJ2-3; weak D call: TRBD2 (5 bases). V shed 0 bases and J shed 1 base, with 8 bases lying between them. CDR1 is DFQATT and CDR2 is SNEGSKA in the germline V gene (reference sequence). The CDR3 spans 14 residues. The CDR3 region has the DNA TGCAGTGCTAGAGATCTAGCTCGCACAGATACGCAGTATTTT. Protein: CSARDLARTDTQYF.

This clonotype has at least ten counts. V and J are TRBV20-1 and TRBJ2-1; D unclear. V was clipped by 5 bases and J by 0 bases, with 8 bases between them. Germline CDR1 and CDR2: DFQATT and SNEGSKA (reference sequence). The CDR3 contains 13 residues. DNA of the CDR3: TGCAGTGCTCCTGCTAGCTCCTACAATGAGCAGTTCTTC. It is translated as CSAPASSYNEQFF.

In this sample, this clonotype turned up many times. V is TRBV5-6 and J is TRBJ2-7; D possibly matches TRBD1 or TRBD2 (5 bases each). V gave up 2 bases and J gave up 2 bases, with 23 bases separating them. This CDR3 spans 18 amino acids. The germline V gene encodes CDR1 SGHDT and CDR2 YYEEEE. CDR3 loop: CASSFVGGLGGDAYEQYF. CDR3 nucleotide sequence: TGTGCCAGCAGCTTTGTTGGTGGTTTAGGTGGGGACGCCTACGAGCAGTACTTC.

This chain joins TRBV7-8 and TRBJ2-2; 7 positions match TRBD1. Per germline, CDR1 SGHVS and CDR2 FQNEAQ. CDR3 length: 17 residues. Trimming took 4 bases from V and 5 from J; bases not matched to a gene: 13. CDR3 region: CASSSGQEDGRTGELFF. The DNA of the CDR3 is TGTGCCAGCAGCTCAGGACAGGAAGACGGAAGAACCGGGGAGCTGTTTTTT.

This clonotype appeared a few times. DNA of the CDR3: TGCAGTGCTAGTTTGTCCTACGAGCAGTACTTC. It codes for CSASLSYEQYF. The chain links TRBV20-1 to TRBJ2-7; D not certain. V was pared by 3 bases and J by 1 base, with 4 bases between. The germline CDR1 and CDR2 sequences are DFQATT and SNEGSKA (reference sequence). This CDR3 comprises 11 residues.

This clonotype was seen only a few times. This sequence joins TRBV12-3 or TRBV12-4 and TRBJ1-5; D unresolved. The CDR3 has 13 amino acids. V was cut by 3 bases and J by 10 bases, with 13 bases left in between. The CDR3 protein is CASSFSSVPPQHF. CDR3 nucleotide sequence: TGTGCCAGCAGTTTTTCGTCTGTTCCCCCCCAGCATTTT.

At least ten counts were recorded for this clonotype. The V gene is TRBV5-6, the J gene TRBJ2-2, with D maybe TRBD2 (6 bases). The CDR3 totals 16 residues. The germline V gene encodes CDR1 SGHDT and CDR2 YYEEEE. Trimming cost V 2 bases and J 3 bases, with 14 bases left between them. The CDR3 is CASSFSEGTDTGELFF. Written as DNA, the CDR3 is TGTGCCAGCAGCTTCTCGGAGGGGACCGACACCGGGGAGCTGTTTTTT.

The V and J genes are TRBV20-1 and TRBJ1-2; maybe TRBD1 (6 bases). This CDR3 has 14 amino acids. V was cut by 5 bases and J by 3 bases, with 16 bases left in between. Germline V gene sequence: CDR1 DFQATT, CDR2 SNEGSKA (reference sequence). The CDR3 nucleotides read TGCAGTGCTCCCATTCAGGGGCTACACTATGGCTACACCTTC. This sequence encodes CSAPIQGLHYGYTF.

This chain links TRBV7-9 with TRBJ1-4; a weak D match, TRBD1 (6 bases). The CDR3 runs 15 residues. The V gene lost 5 bases and the J gene lost 5 bases, with 15 bases spanning the gap. CDR1 and CDR2 (germline): SEHNR, FQNEAQ (reference sequence). CDR3 in amino acids: CASSLYREWNEKLFF. The CDR3 coding sequence is TGTGCCAGCAGCCTCTACAGGGAGTGGAATGAAAAACTGTTTTTT. Full variable domain (rest looked up from reference TRBV7-9 and TRBJ1-4): DTGVSQNPRHKITKRGQNVTFRCDPISEHNRLYWYRQTLGQGPEFLTYFQNEAQLEKSRLLSDRFSAERPKGSFSTLEIQRTEQGDSAMYLCASSLYREWNEKLFFGSGTQLSVL.